The TCR beta chain described here comes from a study of T-cell memory formation after mild COVID-19. TCRdb used MiXCR to reprocess the 5' RACE reads, holding one entry per CDR3 protein. The sample has around 300,000 distinct CDR3 sequences, approximately 15% seen once. Looked up from germline, CDR1 is LGHDT and CDR2 is YNNKEL (reference sequence). The ends were cut back, 2 bases at V and 5 bases at J, with 15 bases in the middle. The CDR3 runs 15 residues. The V gene is TRBV3-1, the J gene TRBJ2-5; the D gene is possibly TRBD1 (6 bases). Sequenced input: PBMCs or a T cell subset sorted from them (not recorded which). This TCR was sampled from a man aged 18 to 29 who had mild COVID-19 (a few samples of this study predate the infection). Cell type and time point are not known. The CDR3: CASSQPGQPEETQYF. The CDR3, as DNA: TGTGCCAGCAGCCAACCCGGACAGCCAGAGGAGACCCAGTACTTC.